The entry that follows covers one TCR beta chain sequence. What this receptor recognizes is not known. Base qualities are not at hand, and no much larger clone is one base apart. This record comes from a study of blood T cells in healthy people across ages (dated by TCRdb to between 2014 and 2016). Background for the entire study: In model experiments, template switching captured roughly one uniquely barcoded TCR beta cDNA molecule for every two T cells. The study measured age-related changes in TCR beta repertoire diversity using deep sequencing normalized with unique cDNA molecular identifiers. The donors were split into four age groups: young (average around 15 years), middle-aged (about 40), aged (about 56) and long-lived (about 74). To avoid experimental bias, donors of different ages were distributed randomly across sequencing lanes. Two additional independent replicas of 1 million unique cDNA reads from the same blood draw were analyzed for two donors (one aged 18 to 29 and one aged 80 or older). Overall study outcomes, separate from this receptor: Since profiling was done on bulk unsorted PBMCs, naive and antigen-experienced compartments could not be conclusively compared. The CMV infection status of donors was not known, potentially confounding age-related changes in expanded clonotypes. As age increased, observed TCR beta diversity per million T cells dropped in a roughly linear way, and a significant reduction was already evident by age 40. The long-lived group showed more naive CD4+ T cells, fewer expanded clones and increased TCR diversity than the aged group, suggesting age selection. The percentage of naive T cells measured by flow cytometry correlated strongly with observed TCR beta diversity. Total diversity estimates from one million sequenced T cells were considered lower bounds and underestimates.

Systemically healthy Caucasian individuals from Russia, some 38 in total and aged about 6 to 95 years, were included as donors. Approximately 9.7 milliliters of peripheral blood were drawn from each donor into EDTA-treated Vacutainer tubes. Ficoll-Paque density-gradient centrifugation was used to isolate PBMCs, with at least 6.5 million obtained per sample. Trizol reagent was used to extract total RNA from the PBMCs, yielding at least 5 micrograms per sample. For every donor, flow cytometry on a PBMC aliquot measured the percentage of naive CD45RAhigh/CD27high T cells. Library method: 5' RACE. The instrument given in TCRdb is Illumina HiSeq 2500. A second PCR of roughly 7 to 11 cycles was performed with a sample-barcoded 5' primer and a J-beta primer mix. A unique molecular identifier was introduced onto each TCR beta cDNA molecule by a template-switch 5' adaptor carrying 12 random nucleotides. Each sample yielded at least 3 million CDR3-containing paired-end reads. First-strand cDNA was synthesized from all RNA with the Mint cDNA synthesis kit, primed by a TRBC-specific oligonucleotide. After uracil-DNA glycosylase treatment, a first 18-cycle PCR used universal primers M1SS and BC2_uni_R on all cDNA. Per the authors' processing: For normalization, 1 million high-quality reads were randomly selected from each sample, with every read carrying a distinct molecular identifier. Instead of being binned into consensus sequences, reads with shared molecular identifiers were discarded. MiTCR, with a Q25 quality threshold and the strictest error-elimination algorithm, was used for CDR3 identification, clonotype clustering and error correction. A nonparametric unseen species model with Euler transformation was used to estimate lower-bound total TCR beta diversity. TCRdb reanalyzed the raw reads on its own, using fastp at Q25 for trimming and MiXCR for clone calling, and kept in-frame beta chains. Entries are consolidated by CDR3 protein sequence, retaining the most common genes and DNA. Here the V and J calls rest on TCRdb's processing, not on the authors' analysis. Counted in this sample were about 290,000 distinct CDR3 sequences; roughly 26% of them appeared once. The biggest ten clones account for 29% of the sample.

The CDR3 contains 14 residues, cysteine and phenylalanine counted. Only the CDR3 part of the read is kept: 42 bases, read in frame from the first base. The V and J ends are trimmed by 6 bases and 1 base, leaving 11 bases between them. Reading the germline V gene (reference sequence) gives CDR1 MNHNY and CDR2 SVGAGI. The TCR comes from a woman aged 70-85 years in good health. The sequencing sample was made of blood. The chain links TRBV6-6 with TRBJ2-3, and the D gene may be TRBD2, 5 bases matching. The bases read TGTGCCAGCAGCCCGGCACTAGGCACAGATACGCAGTATTTT. The resulting protein is CASSPALGTDTQYF.